The 18 T cell receptor beta chains presented below share a single source sample, sequenced in a study of cytomegalovirus exposure and HLA in healthy donors. Both 60 Vbeta primers and 13 Jbeta primers went into the PCR. The assay was immunoSEQ multiplex PCR, and TCRdb's table has in-frame clones only and misses some. This table holds 100,000 to 150,000 clones, 75% to 85% found once. Sequenced: PBMCs. Every receptor here comes from a man in his forties or fifties in good health and CMV-seronegative.

This clone was seen a few times. This chain links TRBV4-3 with TRBJ1-2, with D possibly being TRBD1 (6 bases). The CDR3 has 15 residues. Trimming removed 0 bases at V and 4 bases at J, with 12 bases between. Germline loops: CDR1 LGHNA, CDR2 YSLEER. The CDR3 DNA is TGCGCCAGCAGCCAAGAGACCACAGGGTCCTATGGCTACACCTTC. Amino acids: CASSQETTGSYGYTF.

The chain employs TRBV7-2 and TRBJ1-4; 7 positions agree with TRBD1. CDR3 length: 14 amino acids. Germline V gene data show CDR1 as SGHTA and CDR2 as FQGNSA. V was clipped by 1 base and J by 8 bases; unmatched bases: 4. The CDR3 DNA sequence: TGTGCCAGCAGCTTAGACAGGGGATACGAAAAACTGTTTTTT. This codes for CASSLDRGYEKLFF.

The chain joins TRBV7-9 to TRBJ2-3; 7 nucleotides line up with TRBD2. The CDR3 consists of 16 residues. Losses at the gene ends were 1 base for V and 2 bases for J; bases not matched to a gene: 6. Germline V gives CDR1 SEHNR, CDR2 FQNEAQ (reference sequence). The CDR3 DNA reads as TGTGCCAGCAGCTTAGGTCTCGGGGGGATCACAGATACGCAGTATTTT. This translates into CASSLGLGGITDTQYF.

The chain is built from TRBV11-3 and TRBJ2-7; 9 bases line up with TRBD1. The CDR3 runs to 15 residues. Germline CDR1 reads SGHNT; CDR2 reads YENEEA. J gave up 6 bases and V 1 base, and 7 bases lay outside the gene matches. This CDR3 is CASSLAGQGLSEQYF. The CDR3 DNA is TGTGCCAGCAGCTTAGCGGGACAGGGTTTGAGCGAGCAGTACTTC.

V gene TRBV27 combines with J gene TRBJ1-6; 9 bases match TRBD1. The CDR3 has 15 residues. J gave up 6 bases and V 5 bases, and 5 bases lay outside the gene matches. Germline values: CDR1 MNHEY, CDR2 SMNVEV (reference sequence). This CDR3 reads CASSRQGVGNSPLHF. In DNA form, the CDR3 reads TGTGCCAGCAGTAGACAGGGGGTGGGTAATTCACCCCTCCACTTT.

This clone was counted once. V and J are TRBV30 and TRBJ2-6, with no clear D. Trimming left V 3 bases short and J 0 bases short, with 3 bases between. This CDR3 is 13 amino acids long. The V gene's germline CDR1 is GTSNPN and CDR2 SVGIG (reference sequence). CDR3 sequence reads: CAWRSSGANVLTF. DNA for the CDR3: TGTGCCTGGAGGAGCTCTGGGGCCAACGTCCTGACTTTC. Together with reference TRBV30 and TRBJ2-6, the CDR3 gives the full variable domain: SQTIHQWPATLVQPVGSPLSLECTVEGTSNPNLYWYRQAAGRGLQLLFYSVGIGQISSEVPQNLSASRPQDRQFILSSKKLLLSDSGFYLCAWRSSGANVLTFGAGSRLTVL.

This chain connects TRBV11-2 to TRBJ2-4; 8 bases map to TRBD2. From germline, CDR1 is SGHAT and CDR2 FQNNGV. J was trimmed by 5 bases and V by 8 bases; bases with no gene match: 14. The CDR3 runs to 16 residues. CDR3 region: CASSRGGRGPENIQYF. The DNA of the CDR3 is TGTGCCAGCTCCCGGGGGGGACGGGGGCCGGAAAACATTCAGTACTTC.

The chain carries TRBV30 and TRBJ1-1; D is unresolved. The CDR3 covers 12 residues. Trimming took 0 bases from V and 6 from J, leaving 8 bases between them. Germline values: CDR1 GTSNPN, CDR2 SVGIG (reference sequence). The CDR3 region has the DNA TGTGCCTGGAGTGTGGGCTTTGCTGAAGCTTTCTTT. Protein sequence: CAWSVGFAEAFF.

V is TRBV6-5 and J is TRBJ1-5; 8 bases line up with TRBD1. Germline CDR1 MNHEY, CDR2 SVGAGI. V dropped 5 bases and J dropped 7; count of bases not matched to a gene: 7. This CDR3 contains 14 residues. CDR3 loop: CASSVDRGQQPQHF. The CDR3 bases are TGTGCCAGCAGTGTTGACAGGGGTCAACAGCCCCAGCATTTT.

This rearrangement joins TRBV16 to TRBJ1-1; 9 nucleotides agree with TRBD1. Germline V gene sequence: CDR1 KGHSY, CDR2 FQNENV. The CDR3 has 14 residues. V lost 6 bases to trimming and J lost 0 bases; unmatched junction nucleotides: 2. This CDR3 reads CASRGTGLNTEAFF. CDR3 bases: TGTGCCAGCAGAGGGACAGGGTTGAACACTGAAGCTTTCTTT.

CDR3 loop: CASSLPIGALGEKLFF. For the CDR3, the DNA is TGTGCCAGCAGTTTACCTATAGGGGCCCTCGGAGAAAAACTGTTTTTT. The chain joins TRBV28 to TRBJ1-4; a possible D gene is TRBD1 (5 bases). Germline loops: CDR1 MDHEN, CDR2 SYDVKM. V was pared by 2 bases and J by 8 bases, with 18 bases between. The CDR3 contains 16 residues.

The CDR3 DNA reads TGTGCCTGGAGTGTACTAGCGGGAGGGTCGGAGACCCAGTACTTC. This encodes CAWSVLAGGSETQYF. The J gene is TRBJ2-5, the V gene TRBV30; 13 bases match TRBD2. CDR1 GTSNPN and CDR2 SVGIG come from the germline V gene (reference sequence). Trimming took 0 bases from V and 5 from J; bases not matched to a gene: 3. CDR3 length equals 15 residues.

The chain joins TRBV6-5 to TRBJ2-5, with TRBD2 identical over 9 bases. From germline, CDR1 is MNHEY and CDR2 SVGAGI. The CDR3 length is 15 residues. The V gene end was trimmed by 2 bases and the J gene end by 5 bases; junction bases not matched to a gene: 6. The CDR3 is CASSYGAGGGETQYF. CDR3 nucleotides: TGTGCCAGCAGTTACGGGGCGGGGGGGGGCGAGACCCAGTACTTC.

This chain connects TRBV6-1 to TRBJ2-7, with 9 nucleotides matching TRBD1. J was trimmed by 4 bases and V by 6 bases; bases with no gene match: 10. CDR3 length: 15 amino acids. The germline V gene has CDR1 MNHNS and CDR2 SASEGT. The CDR3 here is CASSLTGTGKYEQYF. The CDR3 DNA reads as TGTGCCAGCAGCCTTACCGGGACAGGGAAATACGAGCAGTACTTC.

Concerning this clone: The junction does not match germline at one end; this may be a read error. The chain is built from TRBV18 and TRBJ2-7; the match to TRBD2 covers 8 bases. CDR3 length: 15 residues. Germline CDR1 and CDR2: KGHSH and LQKENI. CDR3 residues: CASKSGGGITYGQYF. CDR3 bases: TGTGCCAGCAAATCCGGCGGGGGGATAACCTACGGGCAGTACTTC.

The chain employs TRBV11-1 and TRBJ2-7, with a weak D call TRBD1 (5 bases). The CDR3 consists of 13 residues. The V and J ends lost 3 bases and 3 bases respectively, with 9 bases between them. The germline CDR1 and CDR2 sequences are SGHAT and FQDESV (reference sequence). The CDR3 spells CASSFGQGYEQYF. In DNA form, the CDR3 reads TGTGCCAGCAGCTTTGGGCAGGGCTACGAGCAGTACTTC.

V and J are TRBV9 and TRBJ1-1; D perhaps matches TRBD1 (6 bases). The CDR3 extends over 14 amino acids. V was shortened by 0 bases and J by 3 bases, with 9 bases between the two germline ends. CDR1 and CDR2 from the germline V gene are SGDLS and YYNGEE. CDR3 sequence: CASSVGTEDTEAFF. Here the CDR3 DNA reads TGTGCCAGCAGCGTAGGGACAGAGGACACTGAAGCTTTCTTT.

V usage is TRBV28 and J usage is TRBJ2-7, with D perhaps matching TRBD1 (8 bases). This CDR3 is 15 amino acids long. V dropped 10 bases and J dropped 1 base, with 20 bases sitting between them. CDR1 is MDHEN and CDR2 is SYDVKM in the germline V gene. The CDR3 protein is CATLSTGGGSYEQYF. The CDR3 nucleotides are TGTGCCACCCTTTCTACAGGGGGGGGTTCCTACGAGCAGTACTTC.